This T cell receptor (beta chain) originates from a study of human T cells and chemical hapten exposure. Overall study findings and caveats: Expanded TCRs created a significantly greater count of big CDR3 similarity clusters than controls did.

One entry per CDR3 protein results from TCRdb running MiXCR on the RACE reads. The repertoire holds 300,000 to 400,000 distinct CDR3 sequences, with 5.1% as singletons. As to time point: pre-sensitization, week 0. The treatment was: therapeutic diphenylcyclopropenone sensitization with weekly scalp DPC. Per germline, CDR1 SNHLY and CDR2 FYNNEI. There are 14 residues in the CDR3. V trimming: 8 bases; J trimming: 2 bases; junction bases outside the gene matches: 4. Details on this clonotype: Its antigen is still unknown.

The sequencing here drew on whole blood, taken in connection with sensitization to the hapten diphenylcyclopropenone (DPC). The TCR sequence derives from a woman aged 45-59 years with alopecia areata. Some clones in this sample may be carry-over from other donors' samples. The chain joins TRBV2 to TRBJ2-2; 8 bases map to TRBD2. CDR3 nucleotide sequence: TGTGCCAGCGTTAGCGGGGCAAACACCGGGGAGCTGTTTTTT. Translation: CASVSGANTGELFF.